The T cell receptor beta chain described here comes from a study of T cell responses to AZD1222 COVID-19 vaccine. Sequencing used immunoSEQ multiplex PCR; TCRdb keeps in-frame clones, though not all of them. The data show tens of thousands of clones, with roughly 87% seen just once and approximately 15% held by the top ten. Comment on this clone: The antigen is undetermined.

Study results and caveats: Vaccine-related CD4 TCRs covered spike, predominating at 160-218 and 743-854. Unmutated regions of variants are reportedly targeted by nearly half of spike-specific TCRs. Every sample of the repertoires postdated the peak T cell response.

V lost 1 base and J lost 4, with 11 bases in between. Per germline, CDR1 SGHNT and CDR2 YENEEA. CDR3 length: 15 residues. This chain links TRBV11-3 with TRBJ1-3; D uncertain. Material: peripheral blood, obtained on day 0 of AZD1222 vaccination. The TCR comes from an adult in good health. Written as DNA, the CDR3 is TGTGCCAGCAGCTTAGTGCGGAATCCGGGAAACACCATATATTTT. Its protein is CASSLVRNPGNTIYF. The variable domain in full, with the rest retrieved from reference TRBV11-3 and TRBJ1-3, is EAGVVQSPRYKIIEKKQPVAFWCNPISGHNTLYWYLQNLGQGPELLIRYENEEAVDDSQLPKDRFSAERLKGVDSTLKIQPAELGDSAVYLCASSLVRNPGNTIYFGEGSWLTVV.